These 15 T cell receptor beta chains originate from one sample sequenced in a study of T cell repertoires in cytomegalovirus infection. TCRdb reanalysed the reads using MiXCR and keeps one entry per CDR3 protein. The sample holds fewer than 400,000 distinct CDR3 sequences, about a sixth seen once. The specimen was PBMCs. These receptors originate from a human donor in good health (CMV status not recorded). Some clones in this sample may be carry-over from other donors' samples.

The V gene is TRBV4-1, the J gene TRBJ2-3; D not certain. CDR3 length: 13 residues. Trimming left V 1 base short and J 3 bases short, with 5 bases between. CDR1 and CDR2 (germline): MGHRA, YSYEKL. CDR3 sequence: CASSQVDTDTQYF. The CDR3 DNA sequence: TGCGCCAGCAGCCAAGTTGATACAGATACGCAGTATTTT.

This clonotype was seen only a few times. The chain is built from TRBV6-6 and TRBJ2-5; D is perhaps TRBD1 or TRBD2 (6 bases each). V was cut by 7 bases and J by 3 bases, with 24 bases left in between. The germline gives CDR1 MNHNY, CDR2 SVGAGI (reference sequence). CDR3 length equals 17 residues. CDR3 amino acids: CASTSRGEWGAKETQYF. The CDR3 coding sequence is TGTGCCAGCACCTCCCGGGGAGAGTGGGGGGCAAAAGAGACCCAGTACTTC.

This clonotype was found many times. The chain joins TRBV7-2 to TRBJ2-7; D not certain. The V end lost 2 bases, the J end lost 4 bases, and 9 bases lay between the germline ends. CDR1 and CDR2 from the germline V gene are SGHTA and FQGNSA. CDR3 length: 13 amino acids. CDR3 coding DNA: TGTGCCAGCAGCTTATCTCCCCTTTACGAGCAGTACTTC. Its translation is CASSLSPLYEQYF.

Turning to this clonotype: A single base separates this from a much larger clone, so it may be a read error. The rearrangement uses TRBV7-2 and TRBJ2-3, with a tentative D call TRBD2 (5 bases). V was trimmed by 4 bases and J by 9 bases, leaving 11 bases between them. The CDR3 is made up of 12 amino acids. CDR1 is SGHTA, CDR2 FQGNSA, per germline. The CDR3 loop is CASSSAEQTQYF. Written as DNA, the CDR3 is TGTGCCAGCAGCTCAGCGGAGCAAACGCAGTATTTT.

In regard to this clonotype: A much more abundant neighbour one base away suggests this may be a read error. This is likely a read error, given that the CDR3 carries no conserved phenylalanine or tryptophan at its end. This sequence joins TRBV7-9 and TRBJ1-6; D might be TRBD1 (6 bases). The V gene lost 2 bases and the J gene lost 9 bases, with 17 bases spanning the gap. The CDR3 covers 16 residues. CDR1 is SEHNR and CDR2 is FQNEAQ in the germline V gene (reference sequence). In DNA, the CDR3 is TGTGCCAGCAGCTTACCAACAGGGAGCGGGATTTCACCCCTCCACGTT. This gives the protein CASSLPTGSGISPLHV.

V gene TRBV7-7 combines with J gene TRBJ2-5, with a tentative D call TRBD2 (6 bases). V was clipped by 2 bases and J by 3 bases, with 10 bases between them. CDR1 and CDR2 (germline): SSHAT, FNYEAQ (reference sequence). The CDR3 has 14 amino acids. The CDR3 nucleotides read TGTGCCAGCAGCTTAATCGGCGGGAAAGAGACCCAGTACTTC. It translates to CASSLIGGKETQYF.

Only a few counts were recorded for this clonotype. CDR3 region: CASSQDPLSGGATDTQYF. The CDR3 coding sequence is TGCGCCAGCAGCCAAGATCCCCTAAGCGGGGGGGCAACAGATACGCAGTATTTT. The rearrangement links TRBV4-1 to TRBJ2-3, with 10 bases lining up with TRBD2. The germline CDR1 and CDR2 sequences are MGHRA and YSYEKL. This CDR3 is built from 18 residues. Unmatched junction bases numbered 9, after V lost 0 bases and J lost 3 bases.

The V call is TRBV5-5, the J call TRBJ2-7, with D possibly called TRBD1 or TRBD2 (5 bases each). V gave up 1 base and J gave up 2 bases, with 10 bases separating them. The CDR3 totals 14 residues. Germline V lookup: CDR1 SGHKS, CDR2 YYEKEE (reference sequence). The CDR3 loop is CASSLSGSPYEQYF. CDR3 sequence (DNA): TGTGCCAGCAGCTTGTCAGGGAGCCCCTACGAGCAGTACTTC.

The table lists this clonotype with a few counts. CDR3 sequence (DNA): TGTGCCAGCAGTTACTCAGGGGAGGCCGCCTACGAGCAGTACTTC. This encodes CASSYSGEAAYEQYF. The V gene is TRBV6-6, the J gene TRBJ2-7, with D maybe TRBD2 (6 bases). CDR1 is MNHNY, CDR2 SVGAGI, per germline (reference sequence). With 0 bases removed from V and 2 bases from J, the gap between germline ends came to 11 bases. CDR3 size: 15 residues.

Written as DNA, the CDR3 is TGCGCCAGCAGCTTGGAAACAGGGGGCCTGGGGACTGAAGCTTTCTTT. This sequence encodes CASSLETGGLGTEAFF. V gene TRBV5-1 combines with J gene TRBJ1-1; 9 bases align to TRBD1. In germline, CDR1 is SGHRS, CDR2 YFSETQ. This CDR3 has 16 residues. The J segment lost 5 bases and the V segment lost 0 bases, leaving 8 bases of the junction unmatched.

In its sample, this clonotype was seen many times. The V call is TRBV7-8, the J call TRBJ2-1; weak D call: TRBD2 (6 bases). V lost 5 bases and J 12 bases, leaving 17 bases between the germline ends. This CDR3 is built from 13 residues. Germline V gives CDR1 SGHVS, CDR2 FQNEAQ. CDR3 sequence: CASSAGPRIRQFF. CDR3 DNA sequence: TGTGCCAGCAGCGCGGGACCCCGTATTCGGCAGTTCTTC.

V gene TRBV20-1 combines with J gene TRBJ1-2, with 10 bases that match TRBD1. J was trimmed by 4 bases and V by 0 bases; bases with no gene match: 5. Germline V lookup: CDR1 DFQATT, CDR2 SNEGSKA (reference sequence). The CDR3 is made up of 15 amino acids. CDR3 residues: CSARETGGVSYGYTF. The CDR3 bases are TGCAGTGCTAGAGAGACAGGGGGCGTCTCCTATGGCTACACCTTC.

V usage is TRBV7-2 and J usage is TRBJ2-3; TRBD2 agrees at 7 bases. V lost 5 bases, J lost 6 bases, and 8 bases stayed unmatched. Germline CDR1 SGHTA, CDR2 FQGNSA. The CDR3 contains 14 residues. CDR3 region: CASSLRTRTDTQYF. The CDR3 region has the DNA TGTGCCAGCAGCCTCCGGACTAGGACGGATACGCAGTATTTT.

Worth noting for this clonotype: A read error may account for a junction end that differs from germline. The V and J genes are TRBV7-2 and TRBJ2-7, with 7 bases matching TRBD2. CDR1 is SGHTA and CDR2 is FQGNSA in the germline V gene. This CDR3 has 16 amino acids. The CDR3 sequence is CASTLDAGGNGYVQYF. In DNA form, the CDR3 reads TGTGCCAGCACCCTCGACGCCGGGGGGAATGGCTACGTGCAGTACTTC.

This clonotype has a count of ten or more. The chain employs TRBV7-9 and TRBJ2-5; possibly TRBD1 or TRBD2 for D (5 bases each). Germline assignment: CDR1 SEHNR and CDR2 FQNEAQ (reference sequence). CDR3 length: 15 amino acids. The V end was cut by 2 bases, the J end by 3 bases, with 13 bases between. The DNA for the CDR3 is TGTGCCAGCAGCTTATCTGGGGGACGAGAAGAGACCCAGTACTTC. It translates to CASSLSGGREETQYF.